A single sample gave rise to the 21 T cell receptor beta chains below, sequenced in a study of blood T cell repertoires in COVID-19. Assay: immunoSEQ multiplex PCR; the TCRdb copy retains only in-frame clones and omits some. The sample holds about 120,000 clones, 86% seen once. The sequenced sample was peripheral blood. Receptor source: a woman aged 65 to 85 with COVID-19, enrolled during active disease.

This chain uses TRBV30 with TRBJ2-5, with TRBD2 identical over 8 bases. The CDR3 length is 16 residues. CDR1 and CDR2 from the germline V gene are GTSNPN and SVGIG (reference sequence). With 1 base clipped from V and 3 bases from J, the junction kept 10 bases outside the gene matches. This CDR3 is CAWSGGLVAAKETQYF. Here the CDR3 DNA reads TGTGCCTGGAGTGGGGGACTAGTAGCGGCCAAAGAGACCCAGTACTTC.

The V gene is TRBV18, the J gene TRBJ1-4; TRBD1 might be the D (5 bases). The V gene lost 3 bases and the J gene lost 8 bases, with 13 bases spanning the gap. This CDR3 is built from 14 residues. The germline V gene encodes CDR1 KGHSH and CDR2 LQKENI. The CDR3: CASSPWGVDEKLFF. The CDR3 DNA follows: TGTGCCAGCTCACCTTGGGGGGTGGACGAAAAACTGTTTTTT.

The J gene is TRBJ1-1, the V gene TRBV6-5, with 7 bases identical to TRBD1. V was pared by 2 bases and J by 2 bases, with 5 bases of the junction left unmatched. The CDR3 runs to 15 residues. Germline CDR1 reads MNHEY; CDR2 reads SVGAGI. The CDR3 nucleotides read TGTGCCAGCAGTTACAGGGACAGCTCCAACACTGAAGCTTTCTTT. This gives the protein CASSYRDSSNTEAFF.

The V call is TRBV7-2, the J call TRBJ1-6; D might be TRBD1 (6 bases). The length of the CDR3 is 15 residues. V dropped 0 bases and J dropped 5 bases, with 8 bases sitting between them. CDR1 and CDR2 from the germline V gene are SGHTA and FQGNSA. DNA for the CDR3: TGTGCCAGCAGCTTAGCAGGGGGAAATAATTCACCCCTCCACTTT. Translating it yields CASSLAGGNNSPLHF. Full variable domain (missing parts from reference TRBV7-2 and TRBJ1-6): GAGVSQSPSNKVTEKGKDVELRCDPISGHTALYWYRQSLGQGLEFLIYFQGNSAPDKSGLPSDRFSAERTGGSVSTLTIQRTQQEDSAVYLCASSLAGGNNSPLHFGNGTRLTVT.

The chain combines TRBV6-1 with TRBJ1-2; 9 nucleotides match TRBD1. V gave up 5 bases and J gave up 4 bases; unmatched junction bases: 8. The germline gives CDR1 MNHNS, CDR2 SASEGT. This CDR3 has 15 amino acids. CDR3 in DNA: TGTGCCAGCAGTACTCAACAGGGGGCAGGCTATGGCTACACCTTC. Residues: CASSTQQGAGYGYTF.

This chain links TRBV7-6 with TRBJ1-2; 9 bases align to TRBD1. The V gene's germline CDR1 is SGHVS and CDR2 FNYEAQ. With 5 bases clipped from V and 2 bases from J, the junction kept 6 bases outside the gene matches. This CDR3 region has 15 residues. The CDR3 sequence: CASSLDRGWNYGYTF. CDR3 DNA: TGTGCCAGCAGCCTAGACAGGGGGTGGAACTATGGCTACACCTTC.

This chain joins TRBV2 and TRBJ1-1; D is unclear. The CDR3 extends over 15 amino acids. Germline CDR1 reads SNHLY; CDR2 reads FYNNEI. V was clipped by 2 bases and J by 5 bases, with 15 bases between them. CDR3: CASSELRGVGTEAFF. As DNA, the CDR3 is TGTGCCAGCAGTGAACTCCGGGGAGTAGGTACTGAAGCTTTCTTT.

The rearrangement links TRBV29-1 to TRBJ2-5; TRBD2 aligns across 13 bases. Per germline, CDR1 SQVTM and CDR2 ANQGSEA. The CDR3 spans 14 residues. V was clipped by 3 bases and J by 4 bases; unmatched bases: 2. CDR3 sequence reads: CSVEGLAGIETQYF. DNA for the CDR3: TGCAGCGTTGAGGGACTAGCGGGGATAGAGACCCAGTACTTC.

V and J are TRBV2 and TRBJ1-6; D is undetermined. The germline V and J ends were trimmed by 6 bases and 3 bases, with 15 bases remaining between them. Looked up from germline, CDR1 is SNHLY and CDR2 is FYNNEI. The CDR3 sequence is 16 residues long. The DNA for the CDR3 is TGTGCCAGCAGACCACCGGGCGGGAACTATAATTCACCCCTCCACTTT. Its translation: CASRPPGGNYNSPLHF.

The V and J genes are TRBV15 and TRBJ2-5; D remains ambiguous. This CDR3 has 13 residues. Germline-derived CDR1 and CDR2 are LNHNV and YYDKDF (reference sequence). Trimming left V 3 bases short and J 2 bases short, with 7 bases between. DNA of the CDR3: TGTGCCACCAGCAGCCAGATACAAGAGACCCAGTACTTC. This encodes CATSSQIQETQYF.

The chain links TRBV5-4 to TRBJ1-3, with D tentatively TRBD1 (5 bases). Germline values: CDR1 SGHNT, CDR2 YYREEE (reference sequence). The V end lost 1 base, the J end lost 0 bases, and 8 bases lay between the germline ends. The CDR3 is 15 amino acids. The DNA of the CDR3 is TGTGCCAGCAGCTTGAGCGGGGGCTCTGGAAACACCATATATTTT. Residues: CASSLSGGSGNTIYF. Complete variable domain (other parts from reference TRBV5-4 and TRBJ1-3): ETGVTQSPTHLIKTRGQQVTLRCSSQSGHNTVSWYQQALGQGPQFIFQYYREEENGRGNFPPRFSGLQFPNYSSELNVNALELDDSALYLCASSLSGGSGNTIYFGEGSWLTVV.

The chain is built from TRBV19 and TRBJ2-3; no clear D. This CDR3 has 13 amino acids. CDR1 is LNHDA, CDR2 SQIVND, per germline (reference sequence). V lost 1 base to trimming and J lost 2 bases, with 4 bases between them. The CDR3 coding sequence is TGTGCCAGTAGTATAGTCTACACAGATACGCAGTATTTT. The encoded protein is CASSIVYTDTQYF.

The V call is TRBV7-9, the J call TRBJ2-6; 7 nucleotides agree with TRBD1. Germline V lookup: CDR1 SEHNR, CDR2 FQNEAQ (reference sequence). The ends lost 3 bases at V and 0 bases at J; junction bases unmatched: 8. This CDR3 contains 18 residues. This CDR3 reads CASSFPRTGASGANVLTF. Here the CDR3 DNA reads TGTGCCAGCAGCTTTCCTAGAACAGGGGCCTCTGGGGCCAACGTCCTGACTTTC. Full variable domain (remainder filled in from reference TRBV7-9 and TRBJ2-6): DTGVSQNPRHKITKRGQNVTFRCDPISEHNRLYWYRQTLGQGPEFLTYFQNEAQLEKSRLLSDRFSAERPKGSFSTLEIQRTEQGDSAMYLCASSFPRTGASGANVLTFGAGSRLTVL.

CDR3 protein: CASLAGGLGETQYF. The DNA for the CDR3 is TGCGCCAGTCTAGCGGGGGGGTTGGGTGAGACCCAGTACTTC. This chain uses TRBV10-2 with TRBJ2-5, with 12 bases aligning to TRBD2. V was clipped by 9 bases and J by 5 bases; unmatched bases: 7. Germline CDR1 WSHSY, CDR2 SAAADI. CDR3 size: 14 residues.

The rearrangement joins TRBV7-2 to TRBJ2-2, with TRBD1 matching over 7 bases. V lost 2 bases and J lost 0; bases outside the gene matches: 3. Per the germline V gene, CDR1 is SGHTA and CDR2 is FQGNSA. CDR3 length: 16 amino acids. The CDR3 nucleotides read TGTGCCAGCAGCTTAATGGGACAGACGAACACCGGGGAGCTGTTTTTT. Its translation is CASSLMGQTNTGELFF.

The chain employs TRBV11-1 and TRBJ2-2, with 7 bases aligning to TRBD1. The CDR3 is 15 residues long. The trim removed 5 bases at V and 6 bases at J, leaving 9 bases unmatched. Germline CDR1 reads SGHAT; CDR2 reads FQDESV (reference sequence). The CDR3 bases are TGTGCCAGCAGCCCGTCGACAGGGTTGGCCGGGGAGCTGTTTTTT. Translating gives CASSPSTGLAGELFF.

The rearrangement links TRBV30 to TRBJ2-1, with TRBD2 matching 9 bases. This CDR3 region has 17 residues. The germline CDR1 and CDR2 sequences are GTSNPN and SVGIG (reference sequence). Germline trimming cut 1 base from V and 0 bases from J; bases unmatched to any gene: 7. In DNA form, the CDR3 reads TGTGCCTGGAGTGCCTCCAGACTAGCGGTCTCCTACAATGAGCAGTTCTTC. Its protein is CAWSASRLAVSYNEQFF.

CDR3 sequence reads: CAWRGEGYSNQPQHF. DNA for the CDR3: TGTGCCTGGAGGGGGGAGGGCTATAGCAATCAGCCCCAGCATTTT. The genes are TRBV30 and TRBJ1-5, with D maybe TRBD1 (5 bases). Per germline, CDR1 GTSNPN and CDR2 SVGIG (reference sequence). The CDR3 totals 15 residues. Between the trimmed V and J ends, which lost 3 bases and 0 bases, there was a span of 12 bases. Combining the CDR3 with reference TRBV30 and TRBJ1-5 gives the whole variable domain SQTIHQWPATLVQPVGSPLSLECTVEGTSNPNLYWYRQAAGRGLQLLFYSVGIGQISSEVPQNLSASRPQDRQFILSSKKLLLSDSGFYLCAWRGEGYSNQPQHFGDGTRLSIL.

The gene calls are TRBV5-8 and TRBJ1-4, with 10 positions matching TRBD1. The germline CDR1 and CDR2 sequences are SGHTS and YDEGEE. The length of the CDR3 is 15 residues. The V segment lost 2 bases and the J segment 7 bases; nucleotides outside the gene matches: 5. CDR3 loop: CASSFPTGGREKLFF. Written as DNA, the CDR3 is TGTGCCAGCAGCTTTCCGACAGGGGGCCGTGAAAAACTGTTTTTT.

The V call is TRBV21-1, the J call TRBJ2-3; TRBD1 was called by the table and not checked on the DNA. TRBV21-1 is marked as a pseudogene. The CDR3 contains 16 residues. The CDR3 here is CASSFFTRGHTDTQYF. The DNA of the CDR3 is TGTGCCAGCAGCTTTTTTACCCGGGGACACACAGATACGCAGTATTTT.

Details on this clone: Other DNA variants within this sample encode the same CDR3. The CDR3 here is CASSYRLSYEQYF. DNA of the CDR3: TGTGCCAGCAGTTACCGCCTATCCTACGAGCAGTACTTC. J is TRBJ2-7 and V is TRBV6-2 or TRBV6-3; no firm D call. Trimming removed 2 bases from V and 1 base from J, with 6 bases in between. This CDR3 comprises 13 residues. Germline-derived CDR1 and CDR2 are MNHEY and SVGEGT.